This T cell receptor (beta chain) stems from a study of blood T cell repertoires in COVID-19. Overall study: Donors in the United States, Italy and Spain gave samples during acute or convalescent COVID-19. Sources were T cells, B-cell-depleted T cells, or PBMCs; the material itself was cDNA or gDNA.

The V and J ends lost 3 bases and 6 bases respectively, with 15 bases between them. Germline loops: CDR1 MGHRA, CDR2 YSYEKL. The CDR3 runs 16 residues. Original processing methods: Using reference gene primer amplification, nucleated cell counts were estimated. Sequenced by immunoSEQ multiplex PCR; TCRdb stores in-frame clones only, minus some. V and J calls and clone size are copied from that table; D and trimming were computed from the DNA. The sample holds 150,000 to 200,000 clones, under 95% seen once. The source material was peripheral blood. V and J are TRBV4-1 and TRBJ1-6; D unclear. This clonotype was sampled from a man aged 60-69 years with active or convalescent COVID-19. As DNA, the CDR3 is TGCGCCAGCAGCCACCCTCAGAGGAGCCTTAATTCACCCCTCCACTTT. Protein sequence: CASSHPQRSLNSPLHF.